This T cell receptor beta chain is from a study of T cells in Graves' hyperthyroidism and ophthalmopathy. Findings and caveats of the study: A model using 13 V-J features told ophthalmopathy apart from stable hyperthyroidism. Ophthalmopathy, as predicted by the model, came a median around 6.7 months after the prediction.

Uncontrolled infections, other autoimmune diseases, pregnancy or lactation led to exclusion of patients. Extraction of PBMCs used roughly 9.6 ml of fresh peripheral blood. This CDR3 comprises 15 residues. Germline CDR1 and CDR2: WSHSY and SAAADI. Notes on this clonotype: What it binds is unknown. One junction end disagrees with the germline gene, perhaps due to a read error.

RNA transcripts were the template for amplifying TCR beta CDR3 regions. The HTBI set primed first-round TCR CDR3 RT-PCR. TCRdb re-called the multiplex PCR reads with MiXCR, one entry per CDR3 protein. This table has roughly 710,000 distinct CDR3 sequences, around 40% appearing once. What was sequenced was blood. The sequence was collected from a woman in her thirties or forties with Graves' hyperthyroidism. This chain connects TRBV10-2 to TRBJ1-1; D call uncertain. The CDR3 loop is CASSYPTGSDTEAFF. DNA of the CDR3: TGTGCCAGCAGTTACCCGACCGGGTCGGACACTGAAGCTTTCTTT.